Presented here are 2 T cell receptor beta chains from one specimen sequenced in a study of Ad26.COV2.S vaccination and SARS-CoV-2 variants. Produced via immunoSEQ multiplex PCR; TCRdb's table is partial and in-frame only. Seen here are about 410,000 clones, approximately 91% observed once, and the top ten hold about 1.9%. As for treatment: roughly 18 received Ad26.COV2.S at low or high dose, single or two shots; roughly 5 received placebo; per-sample allocation not given. On day 63 after the first injection, vaccine and placebo recipients gave samples. This specimen was peripheral blood, taken in a trial of Ad26.COV2.S vaccine versus placebo. These receptors were taken from a person aged 18-65 years who received the Ad26.COV2.S COVID-19 vaccine or a placebo.

The rearrangement uses TRBV5-8 and TRBJ2-3, with 7 bases that match TRBD1. In germline, CDR1 is SGHTS, CDR2 YDEGEE. J lost 0 bases, V lost 3 bases, and 4 bases had no gene match. This CDR3 is 15 amino acids long. CDR3 region: CASSSGTVSTDTQYF. DNA of the CDR3: TGTGCCAGCAGCTCCGGGACAGTGAGCACAGATACGCAGTATTTT.

Only one count was recorded for this clone. The genes are TRBV28 and TRBJ1-5; 7 nucleotides line up with TRBD1. The CDR3 has 16 amino acids. The ends lost 3 bases at V and 2 bases at J; junction bases unmatched: 7. The germline gives CDR1 MDHEN, CDR2 SYDVKM. The CDR3 bases are TGTGCCAGCAGTTTGCCGACAGGGTCGGGCAATCAGCCCCAGCATTTT. It translates to CASSLPTGSGNQPQHF. Filled out from reference TRBV28 and TRBJ1-5, the complete variable domain reads DVKVTQSSRYLVKRTGEKVFLECVQDMDHENMFWYRQDPGLGLRLIYFSYDVKMKEKGDIPEGYSVSREKKERFSLILESASTNQTSMYLCASSLPTGSGNQPQHFGDGTRLSIL.